This T cell receptor (beta chain) was captured by sequencing in a study of Graves' ophthalmopathy and Graves' hyperthyroidism. Amplification targeted the TCR beta CDR3 regions, with RNA transcripts as the source material. The library came from an HTBI-primed first-round RT-PCR and a second-round multiplex PCR. TCRdb called the multiplex PCR reads again in MiXCR, with one record for every CDR3 protein. The repertoire holds roughly 1.1 million distinct CDR3 sequences, with about 40% as singletons. Germline V CDR1 and CDR2: GTSNPN, SVGIG (reference sequence). This CDR3 contains 13 residues. V lost 5 bases to trimming and J lost 0 bases, with 5 bases between them. This clonotype was observed a handful of times.

This chain joins TRBV30 and TRBJ2-6; D is uncertain. Sequencing was carried out using peripheral blood or thyroid tissue (not recorded which). The receptor's source is an adult man with Graves' hyperthyroidism. CDR3 protein: CAWGRSGANVLTF. For the CDR3, the DNA is TGTGCCTGGGGACGCTCTGGGGCCAACGTCCTGACTTTC. The complete variable domain, with remaining parts taken from reference TRBV30 and TRBJ2-6, reads SQTIHQWPATLVQPVGSPLSLECTVEGTSNPNLYWYRQAAGRGLQLLFYSVGIGQISSEVPQNLSASRPQDRQFILSSKKLLLSDSGFYLCAWGRSGANVLTFGAGSRLTVL.